Below, 4 T cell receptor beta chains from the same sample are listed, as sequenced in a study of CD8+ T cells in alopecia areata. Treatment: oral pan-JAK inhibitor, 5-10 mg twice daily. RNA extraction and reverse transcription yielded cDNA as sequencing template. The table came from immunoSEQ multiplex PCR; TCRdb's copy has only in-frame clones and leaves some out. The sample yields some 190,000 clones, 45% to 60% seen once. The sample in question was CD8+ T cells sorted from blood, obtained at roughly week 53, from a patient treated with tofacitinib. These receptors were taken from a human donor with alopecia areata.

The chain uses TRBV9 and TRBJ2-1; TRBD2 agrees at 9 bases. Germline V lookup: CDR1 SGDLS, CDR2 YYNGEE. The CDR3 runs 15 residues. Trimming at V came to 3 bases and at J to 10 bases, leaving 11 bases not matched to a gene. The CDR3 reads CASSASGGITKEQFF. The CDR3 DNA sequence: TGTGCCAGCAGCGCGAGCGGGGGGATCACAAAAGAGCAGTTCTTC.

The chain is built from TRBV30 and TRBJ2-2; tentatively, D is TRBD1 or TRBD2 (5 bases each). This CDR3 has 14 residues. CDR1 is GTSNPN, CDR2 SVGIG, per germline (reference sequence). V lost 3 bases and J lost 8, with 16 bases in between. The DNA of the CDR3 is TGTGCCTGGAGCTGGACACTCCCGGGGGGGGAGCTGTTTTTT. It encodes CAWSWTLPGGELFF.

The chain joins TRBV2 to TRBJ2-7; TRBD1 aligns across 8 bases. The CDR3 covers 13 residues. Germline V gene lookup returns CDR1 SNHLY and CDR2 FYNNEI. J lost 2 bases, V lost 7 bases, and 4 bases had no gene match. The CDR3 sequence: CASTQGQAYEQYF. For the CDR3, the DNA is TGTGCCAGCACCCAGGGACAGGCCTACGAGCAGTACTTC.

This clone was detected only a few times. The chain couples TRBV4-2 to TRBJ1-1, with D possibly being TRBD1 (5 bases). V lost 0 bases to trimming and J lost 11 bases, with 16 bases between them. The CDR3 spans 14 residues. Germline values: CDR1 LGHNA, CDR2 YNFKEQ. The CDR3 loop reads CASSQDLAGRDAFF. CDR3 sequence (DNA): TGTGCCAGCAGCCAAGACTTGGCAGGCAGGGACGCTTTCTTT.